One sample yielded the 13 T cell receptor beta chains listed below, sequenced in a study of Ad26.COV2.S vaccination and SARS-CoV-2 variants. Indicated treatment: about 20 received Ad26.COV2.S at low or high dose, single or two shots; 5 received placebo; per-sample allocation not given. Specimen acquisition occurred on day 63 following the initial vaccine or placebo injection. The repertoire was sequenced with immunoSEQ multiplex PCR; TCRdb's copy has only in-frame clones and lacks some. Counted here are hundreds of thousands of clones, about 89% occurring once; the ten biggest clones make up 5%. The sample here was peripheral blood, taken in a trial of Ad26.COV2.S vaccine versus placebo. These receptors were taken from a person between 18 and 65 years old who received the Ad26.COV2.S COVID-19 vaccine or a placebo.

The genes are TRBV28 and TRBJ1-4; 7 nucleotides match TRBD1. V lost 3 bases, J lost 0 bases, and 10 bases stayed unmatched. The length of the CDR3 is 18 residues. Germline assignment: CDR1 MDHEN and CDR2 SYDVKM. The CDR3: CASSFQDRIIPTNEKLFF. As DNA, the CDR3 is TGTGCCAGCAGTTTCCAGGACAGGATTATTCCAACTAATGAAAAACTGTTTTTT. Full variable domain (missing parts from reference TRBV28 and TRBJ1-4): DVKVTQSSRYLVKRTGEKVFLECVQDMDHENMFWYRQDPGLGLRLIYFSYDVKMKEKGDIPEGYSVSREKKERFSLILESASTNQTSMYLCASSFQDRIIPTNEKLFFGSGTQLSVL.

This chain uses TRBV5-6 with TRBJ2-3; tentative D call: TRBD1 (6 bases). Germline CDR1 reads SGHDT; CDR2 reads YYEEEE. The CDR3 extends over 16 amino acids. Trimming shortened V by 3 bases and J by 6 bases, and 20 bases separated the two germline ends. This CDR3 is CASSSPGAYRLDTQYF. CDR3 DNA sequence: TGTGCCAGCAGCTCTCCAGGGGCCTATCGGTTGGATACGCAGTATTTT.

The CDR3 DNA is TGTGCCAGCAGTGACGGGGGGGCCAATGAGCAGTTCTTC. Its protein product is CASSDGGANEQFF. This sequence joins TRBV6-4 and TRBJ2-1; D perhaps matches TRBD2 (7 bases). Germline assignment: CDR1 MRHNA and CDR2 SNTAGT. The CDR3 is 13 amino acids. The V gene lost 2 bases and the J gene lost 6 bases, with 8 bases spanning the gap.

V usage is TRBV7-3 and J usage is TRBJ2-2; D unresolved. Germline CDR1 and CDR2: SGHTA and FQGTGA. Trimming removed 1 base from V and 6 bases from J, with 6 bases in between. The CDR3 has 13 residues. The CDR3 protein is CASSLNSAGELFF. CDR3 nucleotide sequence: TGTGCCAGCAGCTTAAATTCCGCCGGGGAGCTGTTTTTT.

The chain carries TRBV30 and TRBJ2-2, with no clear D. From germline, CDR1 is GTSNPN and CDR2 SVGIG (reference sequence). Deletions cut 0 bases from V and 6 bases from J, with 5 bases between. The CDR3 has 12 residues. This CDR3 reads CAWSVVPGELFF. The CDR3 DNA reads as TGTGCCTGGAGTGTTGTACCCGGGGAGCTGTTTTTT.

The CDR3 loop reads CASNPRGRSSYNEQFF. The CDR3 DNA follows: TGTGCCAGTAACCCCCGGGGGCGCAGCTCCTACAATGAGCAGTTCTTC. The genes are TRBV19 and TRBJ2-1, with D tentatively TRBD1 or TRBD2 (6 bases each). CDR3 length equals 16 residues. Germline V gene data show CDR1 as LNHDA and CDR2 as SQIVND (reference sequence). V was trimmed by 7 bases and J by 0 bases, leaving 16 bases between them.

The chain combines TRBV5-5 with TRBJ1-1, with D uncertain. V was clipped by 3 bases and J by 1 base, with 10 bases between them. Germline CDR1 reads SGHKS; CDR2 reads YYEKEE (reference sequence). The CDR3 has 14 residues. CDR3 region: CASSSYYTNTEAFF. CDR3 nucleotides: TGTGCCAGCAGCTCCTACTACACGAACACTGAAGCTTTCTTT.

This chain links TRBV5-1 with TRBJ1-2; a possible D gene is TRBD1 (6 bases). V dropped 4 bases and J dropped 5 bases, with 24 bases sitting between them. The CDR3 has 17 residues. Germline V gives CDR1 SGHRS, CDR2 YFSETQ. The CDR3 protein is CASSPDSPIGPPYGYTF. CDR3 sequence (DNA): TGCGCCAGCAGCCCGGACAGTCCCATCGGCCCTCCATATGGCTACACCTTC.

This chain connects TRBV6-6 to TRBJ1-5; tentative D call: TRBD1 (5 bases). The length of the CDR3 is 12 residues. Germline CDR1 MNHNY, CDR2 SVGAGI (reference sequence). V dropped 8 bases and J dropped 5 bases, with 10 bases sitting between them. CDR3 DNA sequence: TGTGCCAGCTCGAGAGGGGATCAGCCCCAGCATTTT. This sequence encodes CASSRGDQPQHF.

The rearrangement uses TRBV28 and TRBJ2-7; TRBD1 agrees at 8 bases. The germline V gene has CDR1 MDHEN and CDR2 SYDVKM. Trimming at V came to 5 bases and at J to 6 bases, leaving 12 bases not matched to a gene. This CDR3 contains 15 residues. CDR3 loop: CASSPPGTGSREQYF. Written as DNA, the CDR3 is TGTGCCAGCAGTCCCCCCGGGACAGGTTCTCGCGAGCAGTACTTC.

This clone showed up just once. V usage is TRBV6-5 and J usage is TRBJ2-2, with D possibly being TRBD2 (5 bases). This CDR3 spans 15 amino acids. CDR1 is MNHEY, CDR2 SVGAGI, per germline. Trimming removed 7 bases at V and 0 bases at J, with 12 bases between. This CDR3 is CASTDRGANTGELFF. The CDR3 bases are TGTGCCAGCACGGATCGGGGAGCGAACACCGGGGAGCTGTTTTTT.

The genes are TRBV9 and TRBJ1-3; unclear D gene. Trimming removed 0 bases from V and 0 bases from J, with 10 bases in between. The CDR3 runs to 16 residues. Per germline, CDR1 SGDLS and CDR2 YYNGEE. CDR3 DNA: TGTGCCAGCAGCGTAGGATTAGAAAGCTCTGGAAACACCATATATTTT. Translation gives CASSVGLESSGNTIYF.

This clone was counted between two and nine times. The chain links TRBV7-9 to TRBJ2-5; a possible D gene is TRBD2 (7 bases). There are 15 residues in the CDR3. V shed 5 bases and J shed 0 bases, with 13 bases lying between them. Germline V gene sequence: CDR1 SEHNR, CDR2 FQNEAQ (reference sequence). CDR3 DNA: TGTGCCAGCAGCAGGGGAGGGGGTTACCAAGAGACCCAGTACTTC. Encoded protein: CASSRGGGYQETQYF. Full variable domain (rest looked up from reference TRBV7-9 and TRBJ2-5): DTGVSQNPRHKITKRGQNVTFRCDPISEHNRLYWYRQTLGQGPEFLTYFQNEAQLEKSRLLSDRFSAERPKGSFSTLEIQRTEQGDSAMYLCASSRGGGYQETQYFGPGTRLLVL.